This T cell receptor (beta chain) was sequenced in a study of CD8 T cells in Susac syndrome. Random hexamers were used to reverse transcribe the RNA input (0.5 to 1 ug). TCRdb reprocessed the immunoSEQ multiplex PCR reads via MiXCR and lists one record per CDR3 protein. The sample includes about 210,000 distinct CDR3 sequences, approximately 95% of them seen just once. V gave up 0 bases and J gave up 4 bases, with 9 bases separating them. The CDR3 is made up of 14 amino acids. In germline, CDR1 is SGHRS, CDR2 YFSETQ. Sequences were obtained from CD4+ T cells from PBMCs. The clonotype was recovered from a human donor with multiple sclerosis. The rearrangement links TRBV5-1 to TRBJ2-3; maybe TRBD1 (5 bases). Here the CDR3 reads CASSLAREADTQYF. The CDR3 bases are TGCGCCAGCAGCTTGGCCAGGGAAGCAGATACGCAGTATTTT.